This TCR beta chain originates from a study of CD8 T cells in Susac syndrome. The authors reverse transcribed about 0.5 to 1 ug RNA with random hexamers. TCRdb analysed the immunoSEQ multiplex PCR reads with MiXCR anew, one entry per CDR3 protein. The repertoire holds about 300,000 distinct CDR3 sequences, with approximately 89% as singletons. The CDR3 consists of 14 residues. V was pared by 4 bases and J by 6 bases, with 16 bases between. CDR1 and CDR2 from the germline V gene are MNHEY and SMNVEV (reference sequence). Those who served as multiple sclerosis controls were treatment-naive patients with stable or active relapsing-remitting disease. TEMRA cells were FACS-enriched, while CD8+ and CD4+ T cells were negatively isolated.

Sequencing was carried out using CD8+ T cells from PBMCs. The source of this sequence is a human donor with multiple sclerosis. V gene TRBV27 combines with J gene TRBJ2-7; D is perhaps TRBD2 (5 bases). The DNA of the CDR3 is TGTGCCAGCAGTTCGGGAACCCTTGGACTCGAGCAGTACTTC. The encoded protein is CASSSGTLGLEQYF.